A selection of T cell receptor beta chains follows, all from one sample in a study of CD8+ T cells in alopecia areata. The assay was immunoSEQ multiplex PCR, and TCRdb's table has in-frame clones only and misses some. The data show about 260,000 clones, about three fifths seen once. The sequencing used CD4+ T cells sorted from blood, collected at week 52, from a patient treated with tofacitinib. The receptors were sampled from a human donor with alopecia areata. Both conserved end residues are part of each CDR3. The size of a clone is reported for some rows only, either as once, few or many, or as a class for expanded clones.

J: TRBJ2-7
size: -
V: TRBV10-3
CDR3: CATQTTYEQYF

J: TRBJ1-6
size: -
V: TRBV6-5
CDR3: CASSYLADGSPLHF

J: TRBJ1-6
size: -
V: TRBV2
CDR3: CASNLASNSPLHF

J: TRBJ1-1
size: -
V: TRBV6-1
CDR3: CASSPHGQGSTEAFF

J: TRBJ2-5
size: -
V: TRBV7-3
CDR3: CASSLTVSETQYF

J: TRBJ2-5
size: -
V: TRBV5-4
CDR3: CASSWDNEDVETQYF

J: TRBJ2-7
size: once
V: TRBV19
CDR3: CASSKTPDRRYEQYF

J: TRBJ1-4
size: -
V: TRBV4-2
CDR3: CASRQNEKLFF

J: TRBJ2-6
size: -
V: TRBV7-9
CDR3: CASSIGTAGANVLTF

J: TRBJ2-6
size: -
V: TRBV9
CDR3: CASSGRLSGANVLTF

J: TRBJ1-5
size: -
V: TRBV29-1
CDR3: CSVGGINQPQHF

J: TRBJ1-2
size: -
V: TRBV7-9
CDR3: CASSTQGNYGYTF

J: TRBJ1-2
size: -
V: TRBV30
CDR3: CAWSYHRRAHGYTF

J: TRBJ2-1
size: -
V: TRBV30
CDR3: CAWSGHGLAEQFF

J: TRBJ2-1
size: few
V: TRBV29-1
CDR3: CSVGERRTGGGNEQFF

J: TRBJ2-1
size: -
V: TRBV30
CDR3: CAWNTMPSSNEQFF

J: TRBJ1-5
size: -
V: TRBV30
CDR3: CAWSGTGNQPQHF

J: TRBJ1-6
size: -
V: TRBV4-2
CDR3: CASSQDRGGNSPLHF

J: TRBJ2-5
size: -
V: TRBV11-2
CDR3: CASSSRTGSEETQYF

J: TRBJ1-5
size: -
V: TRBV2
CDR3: CASSEVAPDQPQHF

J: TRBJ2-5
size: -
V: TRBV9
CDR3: CASSAAGREETQYF

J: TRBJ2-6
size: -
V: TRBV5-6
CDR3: CASSLMGAGANVLTF

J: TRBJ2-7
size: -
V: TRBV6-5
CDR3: CASSPRGPAYEQYF

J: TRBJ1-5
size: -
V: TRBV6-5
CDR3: CASSYSFTGENQPQHF

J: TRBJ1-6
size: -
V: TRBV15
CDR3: CATSREITGSPSYNSPLHF

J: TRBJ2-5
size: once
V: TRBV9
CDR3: CASSVVGLAGVETQYF

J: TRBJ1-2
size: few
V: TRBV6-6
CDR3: CASSYQGGDVYGYTF